Given below is one T cell receptor beta chain in context. Libraries were prepared by immunoSEQ multiplex PCR; TCRdb keeps only in-frame clonotypes and omits some of them. The data hold fewer than 50,000 clones, with about 90% observed a single time. This entry comes from a study of OX40 agonist ivuxolimab in advanced cancers. Autoimmune disease history or systemic immunosuppression led to patients being barred. Sampled blood was obtained at baseline, cycle 4 day 1, and cycle 7 day 1. V shed 4 bases and J shed 4 bases, with 4 bases lying between them. Germline V CDR1 and CDR2: MNHEY, SMNVEV (reference sequence). The CDR3 consists of 12 residues.

The TCR sequence derives from an adult with an advanced solid tumor such as melanoma, head and neck, liver or kidney cancer. The gene calls are TRBV27 and TRBJ2-2; D unclear. The starting material was CD4+ or CD8+ T cells sorted from blood, obtained in a trial of the OX40 agonist ivuxolimab. The CDR3 sequence is CASSWGTGELFF. The CDR3 DNA reads TGTGCCAGCAGTTGGGGCACCGGGGAGCTGTTTTTT.